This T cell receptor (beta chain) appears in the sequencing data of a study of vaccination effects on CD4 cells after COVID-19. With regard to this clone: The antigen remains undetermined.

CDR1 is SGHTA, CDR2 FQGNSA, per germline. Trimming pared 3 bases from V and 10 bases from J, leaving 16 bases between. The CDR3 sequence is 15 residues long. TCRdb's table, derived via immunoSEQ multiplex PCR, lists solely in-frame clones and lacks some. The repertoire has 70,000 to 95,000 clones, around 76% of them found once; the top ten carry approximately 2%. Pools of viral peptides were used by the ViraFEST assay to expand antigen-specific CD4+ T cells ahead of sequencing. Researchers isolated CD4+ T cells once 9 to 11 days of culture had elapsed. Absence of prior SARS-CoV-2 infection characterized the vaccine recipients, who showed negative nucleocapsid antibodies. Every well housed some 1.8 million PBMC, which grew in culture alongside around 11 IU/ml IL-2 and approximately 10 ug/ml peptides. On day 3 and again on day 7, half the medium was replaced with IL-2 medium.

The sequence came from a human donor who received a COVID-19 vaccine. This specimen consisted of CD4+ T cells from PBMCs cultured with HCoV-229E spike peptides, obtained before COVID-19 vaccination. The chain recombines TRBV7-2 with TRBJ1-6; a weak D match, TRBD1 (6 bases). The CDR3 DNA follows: TGTGCCAGCAGCTTGCAGGGGAGTATAGGGTCACCCCTCCACTTT. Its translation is CASSLQGSIGSPLHF. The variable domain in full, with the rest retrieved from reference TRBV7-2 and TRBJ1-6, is GAGVSQSPSNKVTEKGKDVELRCDPISGHTALYWYRQSLGQGLEFLIYFQGNSAPDKSGLPSDRFSAERTGGSVSTLTIQRTQQEDSAVYLCASSLQGSIGSPLHFGNGTRLTVT.